This T cell receptor (beta chain) was recovered during a study of monozygotic twins with inflammatory bowel disease. A remark on this clonotype: Its antigen is still unknown.

The CDR3 is 16 amino acids. Germline CDR1 and CDR2: SGHTA and FQGNSA. TCRdb reanalyzed the 5' RACE reads, giving one entry per CDR3 protein sequence and no DNA. Its clone listing holds some 160,000 distinct CDR3 sequences. Study outcomes and limitations: IBD patients shared fewer clonotypes with others than healthy twins, especially with disease activity.

The V call is TRBV7-2, the J call TRBJ2-5; checking the TCRdb D call of TRBD2 is not possible without DNA. The sequence derives from a human donor with ulcerative colitis or Crohn's disease, or a healthy co-twin of an affected twin (not recorded which). The specimen sequenced was blood. The CDR3 region is CASSPRTSGRMETQYF. Complete variable domain (other parts from reference TRBV7-2 and TRBJ2-5): GAGVSQSPSNKVTEKGKDVELRCDPISGHTALYWYRQSLGQGLEFLIYFQGNSAPDKSGLPSDRFSAERTGGSVSTLTIQRTQQEDSAVYLCASSPRTSGRMETQYFGPGTRLLVL.